This T cell receptor beta chain emerged from a study of regulatory T cells in long-lasting Graves disease. Time point indicated: newly diagnosed GD, antithyroid drugs for less than 3 months. PBMC-extracted RNA yielded the TCR library. V was clipped by 2 bases and J by 4 bases, with 11 bases between them. Germline V gene sequence: CDR1 SGHDN, CDR2 FVKESK. The CDR3 is made up of 14 amino acids. This clonotype was seen more than once but under ten times. Combining iRepertoire HTBI primers with Arm-PCR of CDR3 regions, the authors built TCR beta libraries. TCRdb re-called the multiplex PCR reads with MiXCR, one entry per CDR3 protein. The table includes 500,000 or so distinct CDR3 sequences, roughly 16% detected once. These data were also reused for a study on T cells in Graves' hyperthyroidism and ophthalmopathy.

The chain has TRBV14 and TRBJ1-2; D is ambiguous. The sample was peripheral blood mononuclear cells (PBMCs), taken at new diagnosis, from a patient treated with antithyroid drugs. This clonotype was sampled from a middle-aged woman with Graves disease. The CDR3 protein is CASSQTRVGYGYTF. CDR3 coding DNA: TGTGCCAGCAGCCAAACGAGGGTCGGCTATGGCTACACCTTC.